This is a list of T cell receptor beta chains from one sample in a study of blood T cell repertoires in COVID-19. Sequencing used immunoSEQ multiplex PCR; TCRdb keeps in-frame clones, though not all of them. The table shows a few hundred thousand clones, with about 89% occurring only once. The sequenced material came from peripheral blood. These receptors were taken from a man between 40 and 49 years old who had recovered from COVID-19. CDR3s include the opening cysteine and the closing phenylalanine or tryptophan. The order of the fields is V gene, J gene, clone size, D gene, CDR3 protein, CDR3 DNA. A D gene is named only where the DNA matches it firmly. Size is omitted from some rows. Given values are once, few, many or a class for expanded clones.

v_gene: TRBV6-5; j_gene: TRBJ1-1; abundance: once; d_gene: .; CDR3aa: CASSYRRRQANTEAFF; CDR3nt: TGTGCCAGCAGTTACCGGCGAAGGCAGGCGAACACTGAAGCTTTCTTT
v_gene: TRBV11-3; j_gene: TRBJ2-1; abundance: .; d_gene: TRBD1; CDR3aa: CASSQTGAGSYNEQFF; CDR3nt: TGTGCCAGCAGCCAAACAGGGGCAGGATCCTACAATGAGCAGTTCTTC
v_gene: TRBV10-3; j_gene: TRBJ2-5; abundance: once; d_gene: .; CDR3aa: CAISEGVGLVSETQYF; CDR3nt: TGTGCCATCAGTGAAGGGGTTGGGCTAGTGAGTGAGACCCAGTACTTC
v_gene: TRBV18; j_gene: TRBJ2-4; abundance: .; d_gene: .; CDR3aa: CASSPRTELAKNIQYF; CDR3nt: TGTGCCAGCTCACCTCGGACAGAGTTAGCCAAAAACATTCAGTACTTC
v_gene: TRBV18; j_gene: TRBJ2-3; abundance: .; d_gene: TRBD2; CDR3aa: CASSPLVAGVADTQYF; CDR3nt: TGTGCCAGCTCACCATTGGTAGCGGGAGTTGCGGATACGCAGTATTTT
v_gene: TRBV3-1/TRBV3-2; j_gene: TRBJ2-4; abundance: .; d_gene: TRBD1; CDR3aa: CASSLDRANIQYF; CDR3nt: TGTGCCAGCAGTCTAGACAGGGCGAACATTCAGTACTTC
v_gene: TRBV19; j_gene: TRBJ2-5; abundance: .; d_gene: TRBD1; CDR3aa: CASRRTGGGETQYF; CDR3nt: TGTGCCAGTAGACGGACAGGGGGCGGGGAGACCCAGTACTTC
v_gene: TRBV29-1; j_gene: TRBJ2-7; abundance: .; d_gene: TRBD1; CDR3aa: CSAPRDRPGSRPPYEQYF; CDR3nt: TGCAGCGCACCCAGGGACAGGCCTGGATCGCGGCCCCCCTACGAGCAGTACTTC
v_gene: TRBV10-3; j_gene: TRBJ1-1; abundance: .; d_gene: TRBD1; CDR3aa: CASYRGPNTEAFF; CDR3nt: TGTGCCAGCTACAGGGGCCCGAACACTGAAGCTTTCTTT
v_gene: TRBV13; j_gene: TRBJ2-7; abundance: .; d_gene: TRBD2; CDR3aa: CASSSVSGSSYEQYF; CDR3nt: TGTGCCAGCAGCTCGGTTAGCGGGAGCTCCTACGAGCAGTACTTC
v_gene: TRBV27; j_gene: TRBJ2-1; abundance: .; d_gene: .; CDR3aa: CASSPLKVGGYNEQFF; CDR3nt: TGTGCCAGCAGTCCCCTCAAAGTAGGCGGCTACAATGAGCAGTTCTTC
v_gene: TRBV19; j_gene: TRBJ1-6; abundance: .; d_gene: TRBD1; CDR3aa: CASRTGTVNSPLHF; CDR3nt: TGTGCCAGTAGGACCGGGACAGTCAATTCACCCCTCCACTTT
v_gene: TRBV18; j_gene: TRBJ2-1; abundance: .; d_gene: .; CDR3aa: CASSPDGLQGWNEQFF; CDR3nt: TGTGCCAGCTCGCCGGATGGACTCCAAGGGTGGAATGAGCAGTTCTTC
v_gene: TRBV5-8; j_gene: TRBJ2-7; abundance: once; d_gene: TRBD1; CDR3aa: CASSSGTGGDEQYF; CDR3nt: TGTGCCAGCAGCTCCGGGACAGGTGGCGACGAGCAGTACTTC
v_gene: TRBV20-1; j_gene: TRBJ1-2; abundance: .; d_gene: .; CDR3aa: CSSDSFYGYTF; CDR3nt: TGCAGTTCCGACAGCTTTTATGGCTACACCTTC
v_gene: TRBV4-3; j_gene: TRBJ2-2; abundance: .; d_gene: .; CDR3aa: CASSQVSGVGTGELFF; CDR3nt: TGCGCCAGCAGCCAAGTCTCAGGGGTTGGGACCGGGGAGCTGTTTTTT
v_gene: TRBV15; j_gene: TRBJ1-4; abundance: .; d_gene: .; CDR3aa: CATSHPGQLPTNEKLFF; CDR3nt: TGTGCCACCAGCCACCCAGGACAGCTCCCAACTAATGAAAAACTGTTTTTT
v_gene: TRBV27; j_gene: TRBJ1-6; abundance: .; d_gene: .; CDR3aa: CASSLFFEGSYNSPLHF; CDR3nt: TGTGCCAGCAGTTTATTTTTTGAGGGCTCCTATAATTCACCCCTCCACTTT
v_gene: TRBV11-1; j_gene: TRBJ2-5; abundance: .; d_gene: TRBD1; CDR3aa: CASSLTGSQETQYF; CDR3nt: TGTGCCAGCAGCTTGACAGGGAGCCAAGAGACCCAGTACTTC
v_gene: TRBV7-8; j_gene: TRBJ1-2; abundance: .; d_gene: .; CDR3aa: CASSRVGTVYGYTF; CDR3nt: TGTGCCAGCAGCCGAGTTGGTACAGTCTATGGCTACACCTTC
v_gene: TRBV5-5; j_gene: TRBJ2-7; abundance: .; d_gene: .; CDR3aa: CASSLGWHEQYF; CDR3nt: TGTGCCAGCAGCTTGGGGTGGCACGAGCAGTACTTC
v_gene: TRBV5-1; j_gene: TRBJ2-5; abundance: .; d_gene: .; CDR3aa: CASRENGAETQYF; CDR3nt: TGCGCCAGCAGGGAGAACGGTGCGGAGACCCAGTACTTC
v_gene: TRBV6-5; j_gene: TRBJ2-7; abundance: few; d_gene: .; CDR3aa: CASSYIAGPTYEQYF; CDR3nt: TGTGCCAGCAGTTACATAGCAGGGCCAACCTACGAGCAGTACTTC
v_gene: TRBV29-1; j_gene: TRBJ2-1; abundance: .; d_gene: .; CDR3aa: CSGTGSTNEQFF; CDR3nt: TGCAGCGGCACAGGGTCAACAAATGAGCAGTTCTTC
v_gene: TRBV28; j_gene: TRBJ1-2; abundance: .; d_gene: TRBD1; CDR3aa: CASSTGYGYTF; CDR3nt: TGTGCCAGTTCGACAGGGTATGGCTACACCTTC
v_gene: TRBV18; j_gene: TRBJ1-5; abundance: many; d_gene: .; CDR3aa: CASSRYRVDSNQPQHF; CDR3nt: TGTGCCAGCTCCCGATACAGGGTAGATAGCAATCAGCCCCAGCATTTT
v_gene: TRBV12-5; j_gene: TRBJ2-4; abundance: .; d_gene: TRBD1; CDR3aa: CASGLKGADDIQYF; CDR3nt: TGTGCTAGTGGCCTGAAGGGGGCCGACGACATTCAGTACTTC
v_gene: TRBV29-1; j_gene: TRBJ1-2; abundance: .; d_gene: TRBD1; CDR3aa: CSGGRDRETVAGGYTF; CDR3nt: TGCAGCGGGGGTCGGGACAGGGAAACAGTAGCTGGTGGCTACACCTTC
v_gene: TRBV11-3; j_gene: TRBJ2-7; abundance: .; d_gene: .; CDR3aa: CASSLNGQSYEQYF; CDR3nt: TGTGCCAGCAGCCTAAACGGACAGAGCTACGAGCAGTACTTC
v_gene: TRBV27; j_gene: TRBJ1-2; abundance: .; d_gene: .; CDR3aa: CASSLQGQGYTF; CDR3nt: TGTGCCAGCAGTTTACAGGGGCAGGGCTACACCTTC
v_gene: TRBV24-1; j_gene: TRBJ2-5; abundance: .; d_gene: TRBD2; CDR3aa: CATSDLPSGAYQETQYF; CDR3nt: TGTGCCACCAGTGATTTGCCTAGCGGGGCTTACCAAGAGACCCAGTACTTC
v_gene: TRBV9; j_gene: TRBJ1-5; abundance: .; d_gene: TRBD1; CDR3aa: CASSAGQGANQPQHF; CDR3nt: TGTGCCAGCAGCGCGGGACAGGGGGCGAATCAGCCCCAGCATTTT
v_gene: TRBV18; j_gene: TRBJ1-2; abundance: .; d_gene: .; CDR3aa: CASSPDSRLYGYTF; CDR3nt: TGTGCCAGCTCACCCGACAGCCGTCTCTATGGCTACACCTTC
v_gene: TRBV5-6; j_gene: TRBJ1-1; abundance: .; d_gene: .; CDR3aa: CASRRSGAEAFF; CDR3nt: TGTGCCAGCAGGCGGTCGGGGGCTGAAGCTTTCTTT
v_gene: TRBV27; j_gene: TRBJ2-7; abundance: .; d_gene: TRBD1; CDR3aa: CASSFSTGIYEQYF; CDR3nt: TGTGCCAGCAGTTTCTCGACAGGGATCTACGAGCAGTACTTC
v_gene: TRBV9; j_gene: TRBJ2-5; abundance: .; d_gene: TRBD2; CDR3aa: CASSPTSGQETQYF; CDR3nt: TGTGCCAGCAGCCCGACTAGCGGGCAAGAGACCCAGTACTTC
v_gene: TRBV1; j_gene: TRBJ2-5; abundance: .; d_gene: .; CDR3aa: CTSSPPSTSGGYQETQYF; CDR3nt: TGCACCAGCAGCCCTCCTTCGACTAGCGGGGGCTACCAAGAGACCCAGTACTTC
v_gene: TRBV6-6; j_gene: TRBJ2-3; abundance: .; d_gene: TRBD2; CDR3aa: CASTHEWGLAGGLYF; CDR3nt: TGTGCCAGCACCCACGAATGGGGACTAGCGGGGGGGCTGTATTTT
v_gene: TRBV5-1; j_gene: TRBJ2-2; abundance: .; d_gene: TRBD1; CDR3aa: CASSLYQGATGELFF; CDR3nt: TGCGCCAGCAGCTTGTATCAGGGGGCGACCGGGGAGCTGTTTTTT
v_gene: TRBV27; j_gene: TRBJ1-5; abundance: .; d_gene: TRBD1; CDR3aa: CASSLGTGNQPQHF; CDR3nt: TGTGCCAGCAGTCTGGGGACAGGAAATCAGCCCCAGCATTTT
v_gene: TRBV9; j_gene: TRBJ2-2; abundance: .; d_gene: TRBD2; CDR3aa: CASSVAAGGLAGELFF; CDR3nt: TGTGCCAGCAGCGTAGCGGCGGGGGGGCTGGCCGGGGAGCTGTTTTTT
v_gene: TRBV15; j_gene: TRBJ2-4; abundance: .; d_gene: .; CDR3aa: CATSGGTVAKNIQYF; CDR3nt: TGTGCCACCAGCGGGGGGACGGTAGCCAAAAACATTCAGTACTTC
v_gene: TRBV7-9; j_gene: TRBJ2-3; abundance: .; d_gene: TRBD1; CDR3aa: CASSLYRGRRADTQYF; CDR3nt: TGTGCCAGCAGCTTATACAGGGGTAGAAGGGCAGATACGCAGTATTTT
v_gene: TRBV6-6; j_gene: TRBJ2-3; abundance: .; d_gene: .; CDR3aa: CASSYQAARQTAKYF; CDR3nt: TGTGCCAGCAGTTATCAGGCCGCCAGACAGACCGCTAAGTATTTT
v_gene: TRBV30; j_gene: TRBJ2-3; abundance: .; d_gene: .; CDR3aa: CAWSLGTPHTDTQYF; CDR3nt: TGTGCCTGGAGCTTGGGGACACCTCACACAGATACGCAGTATTTT
v_gene: TRBV7-8; j_gene: TRBJ1-2; abundance: .; d_gene: .; CDR3aa: CASSLGPGANYGYTF; CDR3nt: TGTGCCAGCAGCTTAGGACCAGGCGCTAACTATGGCTACACCTTC
v_gene: TRBV7-2; j_gene: TRBJ1-4; abundance: once; d_gene: .; CDR3aa: CASSSRVEKLFF; CDR3nt: TGTGCCAGCAGCTCGCGGGTGGAAAAACTGTTTTTT
v_gene: TRBV7-2; j_gene: TRBJ1-2; abundance: .; d_gene: .; CDR3aa: CASSSWTNYTF; CDR3nt: TGTGCCAGCAGCTCTTGGACTAACTACACCTTC
v_gene: TRBV10-3; j_gene: TRBJ2-2; abundance: .; d_gene: TRBD2; CDR3aa: CAISGERDFNTGELFF; CDR3nt: TGTGCCATCAGTGGAGAGCGGGACTTTAACACCGGGGAGCTGTTTTTT
v_gene: TRBV11-2; j_gene: TRBJ2-7; abundance: .; d_gene: TRBD2; CDR3aa: CASSYTTGTTYEQYF; CDR3nt: TGTGCCAGCAGTTACACGACCGGGACTACATACGAGCAGTACTTC
v_gene: TRBV27; j_gene: TRBJ2-3; abundance: .; d_gene: TRBD2; CDR3aa: CASSFSGGGTPDTQYF; CDR3nt: TGTGCCAGCAGTTTCAGTGGGGGGGGGACTCCAGATACGCAGTATTTT
v_gene: TRBV12-5; j_gene: TRBJ2-6; abundance: .; d_gene: .; CDR3aa: CASGKGDGANVLTF; CDR3nt: TGTGCTAGTGGGAAGGGGGATGGGGCCAACGTCCTGACTTTC
v_gene: TRBV19; j_gene: TRBJ2-1; abundance: .; d_gene: TRBD2; CDR3aa: CASTSDLAGGHWASYNEQFF; CDR3nt: TGTGCCAGTACCAGTGACCTAGCGGGAGGGCACTGGGCCTCCTACAATGAGCAGTTCTTC